This entry concerns a single T cell receptor beta chain. The data originate from a study of shared clonotypes between healthy human individuals. Germline lookup yields CDR1 SGHTA and CDR2 FQGNSA. The CDR3 runs to 13 residues. The germline V and J ends were trimmed by 5 bases and 5 bases, with 10 bases remaining between them. The assay was immunoSEQ multiplex PCR, and TCRdb's table has in-frame clones only and misses some. This sample yields about 2 million clones, of which approximately 95% are seen a single time; roughly 0.13% belongs to the top ten. The TCR comes from a man younger than 35 in good health. The sample comprised naive CD4+ T cells sorted from blood. Indicated subset: CD45RA+ positively selected. This chain joins TRBV7-2 and TRBJ1-5; D ambiguous. CDR3 nucleotides: TGTGCCAGCAGCACGTGGAGTGATCAGCCCCAGCATTTT. This gives the protein CASSTWSDQPQHF.